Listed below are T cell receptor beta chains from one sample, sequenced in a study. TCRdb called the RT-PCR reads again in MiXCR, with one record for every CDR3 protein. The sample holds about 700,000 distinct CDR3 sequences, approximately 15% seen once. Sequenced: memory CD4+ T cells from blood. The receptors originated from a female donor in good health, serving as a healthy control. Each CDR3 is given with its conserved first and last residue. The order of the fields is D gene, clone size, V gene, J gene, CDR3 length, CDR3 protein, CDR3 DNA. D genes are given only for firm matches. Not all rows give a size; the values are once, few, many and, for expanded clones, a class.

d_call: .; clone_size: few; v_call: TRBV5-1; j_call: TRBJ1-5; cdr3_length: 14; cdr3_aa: CASSSGYGNQPQHF; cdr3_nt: TGCGCCAGCAGCTCAGGGTATGGCAATCAGCCCCAGCATTTT
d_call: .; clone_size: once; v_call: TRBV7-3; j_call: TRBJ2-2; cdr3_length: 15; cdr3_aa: CASSQQGANTGELFF; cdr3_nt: TGTGCCAGCAGCCAACAGGGCGCAAACACCGGGGAGCTGTTTTTT
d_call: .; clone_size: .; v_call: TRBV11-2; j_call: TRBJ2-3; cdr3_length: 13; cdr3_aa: CASSYEVTDTQYF; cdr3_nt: TGTGCCAGCAGCTACGAGGTCACAGATACGCAGTATTTT
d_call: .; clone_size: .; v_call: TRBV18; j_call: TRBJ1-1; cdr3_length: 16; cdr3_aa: CASSPERPSMGTEAFF; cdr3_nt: TGTGCCAGCTCACCAGAAAGACCCTCAATGGGCACTGAAGCTTTCTTT
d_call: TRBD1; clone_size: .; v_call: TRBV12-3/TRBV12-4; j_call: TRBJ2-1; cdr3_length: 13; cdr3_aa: CASGTYRGAEQFF; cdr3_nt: TGTGCCAGCGGGACCTACAGGGGTGCTGAGCAGTTCTTC
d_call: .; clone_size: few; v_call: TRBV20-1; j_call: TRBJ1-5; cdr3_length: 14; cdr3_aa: CSARLDTGGQPQHF; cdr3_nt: TGCAGTGCTAGACTCGACACCGGGGGCCAGCCCCAGCATTTT
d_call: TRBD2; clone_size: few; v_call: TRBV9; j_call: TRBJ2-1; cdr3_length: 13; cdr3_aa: CASGTSGGNEQFF; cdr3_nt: TGTGCCAGCGGGACTAGCGGCGGCAATGAGCAGTTCTTC
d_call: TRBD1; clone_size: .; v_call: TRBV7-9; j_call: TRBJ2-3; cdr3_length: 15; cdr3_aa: CASGRQGTRTDTQYF; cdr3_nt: TGTGCCAGCGGCAGACAGGGGACCCGCACAGATACGCAGTATTTT
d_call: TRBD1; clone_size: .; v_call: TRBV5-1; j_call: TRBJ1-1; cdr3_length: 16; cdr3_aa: CASSAKTGTGGTEAFF; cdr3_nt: TGCGCCAGCAGCGCTAAGACCGGGACAGGGGGGACTGAAGCTTTCTTT
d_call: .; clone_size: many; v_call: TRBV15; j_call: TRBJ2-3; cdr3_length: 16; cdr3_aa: CATSRDRDQGSDTQYF; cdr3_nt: TGTGCCACCAGCAGAGATAGGGACCAGGGTTCAGATACGCAGTATTTT
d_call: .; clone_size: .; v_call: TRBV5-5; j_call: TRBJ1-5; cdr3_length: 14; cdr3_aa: CASSLVVSGQPQHF; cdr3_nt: TGTGCCAGCAGCTTGGTAGTATCGGGCCAGCCCCAGCATTTT
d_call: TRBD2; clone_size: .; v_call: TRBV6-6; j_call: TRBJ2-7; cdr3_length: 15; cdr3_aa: CASSLYLAGANEQYF; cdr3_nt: TGTGCCAGCAGTTTGTACCTAGCGGGAGCCAACGAGCAGTACTTC
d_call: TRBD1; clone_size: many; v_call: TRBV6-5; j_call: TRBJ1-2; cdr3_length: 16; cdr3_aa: CASIPGQERLNYGYTF; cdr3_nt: TGTGCCAGCATCCCGGGACAGGAGAGACTTAACTATGGCTACACCTTC
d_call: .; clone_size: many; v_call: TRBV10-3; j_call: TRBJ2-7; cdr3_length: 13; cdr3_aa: CAISEAGENEQYF; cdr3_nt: TGTGCCATCAGTGAGGCGGGTGAAAACGAGCAGTACTTC
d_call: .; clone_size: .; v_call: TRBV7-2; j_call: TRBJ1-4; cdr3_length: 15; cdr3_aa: CASSSSWGLNEKLFF; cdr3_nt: TGTGCCAGCAGCTCCTCGTGGGGCCTTAATGAAAAACTGTTTTTT
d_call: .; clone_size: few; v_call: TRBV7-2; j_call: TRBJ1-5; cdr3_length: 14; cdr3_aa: CASSQDGGQEPQHF; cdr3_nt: TGTGCCAGCAGCCAAGACGGCGGCCAGGAGCCCCAGCATTTT
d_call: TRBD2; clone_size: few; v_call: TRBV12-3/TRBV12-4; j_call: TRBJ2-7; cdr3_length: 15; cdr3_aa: CASRPSSGSINEQYF; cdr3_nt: TGTGCCAGCAGGCCGAGCAGCGGGAGTATAAACGAGCAGTACTTC
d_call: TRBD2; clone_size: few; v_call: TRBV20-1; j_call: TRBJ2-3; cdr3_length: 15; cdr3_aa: CSATGTSGKRDTQYF; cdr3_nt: TGCAGTGCTACTGGGACTAGCGGGAAACGGGATACGCAGTATTTT
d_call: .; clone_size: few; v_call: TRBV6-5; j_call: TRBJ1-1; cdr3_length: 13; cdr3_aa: CASSPPRGVGAFF; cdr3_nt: TGTGCCAGCAGCCCCCCTCGGGGCGTCGGAGCTTTCTTT
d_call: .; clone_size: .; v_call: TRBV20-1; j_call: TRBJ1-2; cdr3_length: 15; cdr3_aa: CSARDSRQGNYGYTF; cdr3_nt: TGCAGTGCTAGGGATAGTCGGCAGGGTAACTATGGCTACACCTTC
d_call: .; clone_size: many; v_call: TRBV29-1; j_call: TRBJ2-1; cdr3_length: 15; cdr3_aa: CSATVGASSYNEQFF; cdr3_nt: TGCAGCGCCACTGTTGGGGCCAGCTCCTACAATGAGCAGTTCTTC
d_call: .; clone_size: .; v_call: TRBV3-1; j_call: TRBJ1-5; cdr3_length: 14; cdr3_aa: CASSPRFLDKAQHF; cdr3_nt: .
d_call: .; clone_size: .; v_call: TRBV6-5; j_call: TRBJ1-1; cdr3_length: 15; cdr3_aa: CASSGYRGVNTEAFF; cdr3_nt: TGTGCCAGCAGTGGGTACCGAGGAGTGAACACTGAAGCTTTCTTT
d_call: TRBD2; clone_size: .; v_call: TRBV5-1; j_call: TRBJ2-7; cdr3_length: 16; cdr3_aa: CASSFPSGASSYEQYF; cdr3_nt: TGCGCCAGCAGCTTCCCTAGCGGGGCTAGCTCCTACGAGCAGTACTTC
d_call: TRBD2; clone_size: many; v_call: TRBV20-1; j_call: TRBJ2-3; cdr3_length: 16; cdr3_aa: CSAPLPLAGVADTQYF; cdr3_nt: TGCAGTGCCCCTCTCCCCCTAGCGGGAGTGGCAGATACGCAGTATTTT
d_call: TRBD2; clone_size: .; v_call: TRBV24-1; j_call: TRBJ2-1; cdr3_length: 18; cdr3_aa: CATSDFGTSGSFYNEQFF; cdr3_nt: TGTGCCACCAGTGATTTTGGGACTAGCGGGAGTTTCTACAATGAGCAGTTCTTC
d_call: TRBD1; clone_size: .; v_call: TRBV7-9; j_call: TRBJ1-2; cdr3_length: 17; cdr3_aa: CASSPITGGLGNYGYTF; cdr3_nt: TGTGCCAGCAGCCCGATCACAGGGGGCCTCGGAAACTATGGCTACACCTTC
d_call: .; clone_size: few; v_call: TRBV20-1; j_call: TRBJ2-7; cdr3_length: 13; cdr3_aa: CSADGGARNEQYF; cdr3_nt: TGCAGTGCTGACGGGGGCGCCCGGAACGAGCAGTACTTC
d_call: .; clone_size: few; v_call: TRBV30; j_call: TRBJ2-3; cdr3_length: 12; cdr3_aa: CAWSFGTDTQYF; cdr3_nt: TGTGCCTGGAGTTTCGGCACAGATACGCAGTATTTT
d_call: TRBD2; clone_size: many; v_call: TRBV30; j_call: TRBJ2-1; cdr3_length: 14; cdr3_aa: CAWSVLAGYNEQFF; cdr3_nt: TGTGCCTGGAGTGTACTAGCGGGCTACAATGAGCAGTTCTTC
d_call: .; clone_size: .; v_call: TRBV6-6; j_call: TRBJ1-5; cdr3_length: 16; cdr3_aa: CASSYSVGYSNQPQHF; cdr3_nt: TGTGCCAGCAGTTACAGTGTGGGATATAGCAATCAGCCCCAGCATTTT
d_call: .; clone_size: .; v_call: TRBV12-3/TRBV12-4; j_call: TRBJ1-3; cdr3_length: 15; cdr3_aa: CASSFLGFAGNTIYF; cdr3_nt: TGTGCCAGCAGTTTTCTAGGTTTTGCTGGAAACACCATATATTTT
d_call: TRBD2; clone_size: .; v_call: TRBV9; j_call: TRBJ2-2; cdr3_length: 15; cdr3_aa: CASSVGAGVEGELFF; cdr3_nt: TGTGCCAGCAGCGTAGGAGCGGGAGTCGAGGGGGAGCTGTTTTTT
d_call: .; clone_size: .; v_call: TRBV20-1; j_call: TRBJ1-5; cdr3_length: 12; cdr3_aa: CSAEARHQPQHF; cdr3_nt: TGCAGTGCCGAGGCACGCCATCAGCCCCAGCATTTT
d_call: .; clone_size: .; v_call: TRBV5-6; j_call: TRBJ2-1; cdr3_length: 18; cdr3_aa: CASSLSRASRGSYNEQFF; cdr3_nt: TGTGCCAGCAGCTTGTCCAGGGCGAGTCGCGGATCCTACAATGAGCAGTTCTTC
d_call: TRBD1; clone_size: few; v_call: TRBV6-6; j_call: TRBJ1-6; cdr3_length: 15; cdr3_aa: CASSFGGQGSSPLHF; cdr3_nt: TGTGCCAGCAGTTTTGGAGGACAGGGGTCTTCACCCCTCCACTTT
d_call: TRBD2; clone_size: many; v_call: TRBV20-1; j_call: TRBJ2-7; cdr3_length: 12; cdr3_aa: CSAGGRRNEQYF; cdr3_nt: TGCAGTGCTGGCGGGAGGAGAAACGAGCAGTACTTC
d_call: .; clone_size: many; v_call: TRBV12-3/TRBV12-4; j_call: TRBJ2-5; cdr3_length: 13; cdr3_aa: CASRRTVRETQYF; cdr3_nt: TGTGCCAGCAGGCGGACGGTTCGGGAGACCCAGTACTTC
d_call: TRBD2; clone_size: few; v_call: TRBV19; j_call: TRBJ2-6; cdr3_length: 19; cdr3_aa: CASSIPGLAETGGANVLTF; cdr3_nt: TGTGCCAGTAGTATCCCTGGACTAGCGGAAACTGGTGGGGCCAACGTCCTGACTTTC
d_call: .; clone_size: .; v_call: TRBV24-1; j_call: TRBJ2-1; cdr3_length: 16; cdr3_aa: CATSDLRGANYNEQFF; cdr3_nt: TGTGCCACCAGTGATTTGCGAGGCGCCAATTACAATGAGCAGTTCTTC
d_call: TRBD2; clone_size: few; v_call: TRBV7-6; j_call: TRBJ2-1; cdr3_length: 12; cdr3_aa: CASSSSGTEQFF; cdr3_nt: TGTGCCAGCAGCTCTAGCGGGACTGAGCAGTTCTTC
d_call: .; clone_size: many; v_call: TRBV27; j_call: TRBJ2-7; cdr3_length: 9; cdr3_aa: CARLGEQYF; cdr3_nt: TGTGCCAGGCTTGGGGAGCAGTACTTC
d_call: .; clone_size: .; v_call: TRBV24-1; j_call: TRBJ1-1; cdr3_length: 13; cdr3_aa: CATSDSLVTEAFF; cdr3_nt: TGTGCCACCAGTGATTCATTAGTGACTGAAGCTTTCTTT
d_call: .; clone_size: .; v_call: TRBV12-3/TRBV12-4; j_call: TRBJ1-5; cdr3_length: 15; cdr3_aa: CASSLKQGRNQPQHF; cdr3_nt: TGTGCCAGCAGTTTAAAACAGGGTCGCAATCAGCCCCAGCATTTT
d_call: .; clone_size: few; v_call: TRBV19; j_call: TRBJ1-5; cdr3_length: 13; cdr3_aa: CASRREFNQPQHF; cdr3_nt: TGTGCCAGTCGCCGGGAGTTCAATCAGCCCCAGCATTTT
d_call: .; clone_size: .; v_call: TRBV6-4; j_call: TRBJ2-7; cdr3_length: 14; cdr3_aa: CASSRSYYYYEQYF; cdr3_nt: TGTGCCAGCAGCCGGTCCTACTACTACTACGAGCAGTACTTC
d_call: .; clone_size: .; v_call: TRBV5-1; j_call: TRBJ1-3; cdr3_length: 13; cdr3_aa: CASSLKEGYTIYF; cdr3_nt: TGCGCCAGCAGCTTGAAGGAGGGGTACACCATATATTTT
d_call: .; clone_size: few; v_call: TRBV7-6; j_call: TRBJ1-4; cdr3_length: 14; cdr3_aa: CASKLRAGDEKLFF; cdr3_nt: TGTGCCAGCAAACTCAGGGCCGGAGATGAAAAACTGTTTTTT
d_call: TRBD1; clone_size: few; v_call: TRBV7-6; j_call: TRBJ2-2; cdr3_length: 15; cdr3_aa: CASQPGTGAAGELFF; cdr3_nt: TGTGCCAGCCAACCCGGGACAGGGGCAGCCGGGGAGCTGTTTTTT
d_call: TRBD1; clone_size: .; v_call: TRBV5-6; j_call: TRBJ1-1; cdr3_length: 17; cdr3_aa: CASSSKSGGGRYTEAFF; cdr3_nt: TGTGCCAGCAGCTCCAAATCAGGGGGCGGACGGTACACTGAAGCTTTCTTT